This entry lists 27 T cell receptor beta chains sequenced from one sample in a study of resident and recirculating memory T cells in vitiligo. Measured with immunoSEQ multiplex PCR; TCRdb has only the in-frame clones, and not every one. The sample carries around 76,000 clones, roughly nine tenths recorded once. Sequencing was carried out using blood. Every receptor here comes from a male donor with vitiligo.

CDR3 residues: CASSLGTGGLYEQYF. The CDR3 region has the DNA TGTGCCAGCAGCTTAGGGACAGGGGGCCTCTACGAGCAGTACTTC. The J gene is TRBJ2-7, the V gene TRBV7-9; 11 bases map to TRBD1. The CDR3 totals 15 residues. V was pared by 1 base and J by 3 bases, with 2 bases of the junction left unmatched. Germline V CDR1 and CDR2: SEHNR, FQNEAQ (reference sequence). The whole variable domain, remainder taken from reference TRBV7-9 and TRBJ2-7, is DTGVSQNPRHKITKRGQNVTFRCDPISEHNRLYWYRQTLGQGPEFLTYFQNEAQLEKSRLLSDRFSAERPKGSFSTLEIQRTEQGDSAMYLCASSLGTGGLYEQYFGPGTRLTVT.

Worth noting for this clone: Its ends do not fully match the called genes, so a read error is possible. The chain couples TRBV5-1 to TRBJ2-7; 7 bases are a match to TRBD1. The germline V gene encodes CDR1 SGHRS and CDR2 YFSETQ. This CDR3 spans 16 amino acids. CDR3 nucleotide sequence: TGCGCCAGCAACTTGGTCCCCAATGGACAGGTTCCCGAGCAGTACTTC. Translation: CASNLVPNGQVPEQYF.

The count of this clone is one. The V call is TRBV5-6, the J call TRBJ2-7; 7 bases agree with TRBD1. V shed 4 bases, J shed 3 bases, and the junction held 7 bases outside the gene matches. Per the germline V gene, CDR1 is SGHDT and CDR2 is YYEEEE. The CDR3 spans 14 residues. The CDR3 coding sequence is TGTGCCAGCAGCCCCGGGACAGACTTCTACGAGCAGTACTTC. This sequence encodes CASSPGTDFYEQYF. Filled out from reference TRBV5-6 and TRBJ2-7, the complete variable domain reads DAGVTQSPTHLIKTRGQQVTLRCSPKSGHDTVSWYQQALGQGPQFIFQYYEEEERQRGNFPDRFSGHQFPNYSSELNVNALLLGDSALYLCASSPGTDFYEQYFGPGTRLTVT.

The rearrangement joins TRBV19 to TRBJ2-2, with D possibly being TRBD2 (5 bases). CDR1 and CDR2 (germline): LNHDA, SQIVND (reference sequence). The CDR3 loop spans 15 amino acids. V lost 7 bases, J lost 4 bases, and 16 bases lay in between. DNA for the CDR3: TGTGCCAGTACCCCAAAACTAGGAGGCACCGGGGAGCTGTTTTTT. Its protein is CASTPKLGGTGELFF. Based on the CDR3 plus reference TRBV19 and TRBJ2-2, the full variable domain is DGGITQSPKYLFRKEGQNVTLSCEQNLNHDAMYWYRQDPGQGLRLIYYSQIVNDFQKGDIAEGYSVSREKKESFPLTVTSAQKNPTAFYLCASTPKLGGTGELFFGEGSRLTVL.

This clone was observed a few times. The rearrangement links TRBV7-9 to TRBJ1-1, with D maybe TRBD1 (6 bases). Germline V gene data show CDR1 as SEHNR and CDR2 as FQNEAQ (reference sequence). The CDR3 consists of 17 residues. The V and J ends lost 3 bases and 1 base respectively, with 18 bases between them. The CDR3 DNA reads as TGTGCCAGCAGCTTCCGAGGGGGGGTCGGGTCGAACACTGAAGCTTTCTTT. Amino acids: CASSFRGGVGSNTEAFF.

This chain joins TRBV6-6 and TRBJ2-5, with D uncertain. Germline-derived CDR1 and CDR2 are MNHNY and SVGAGI (reference sequence). Trimming stripped 2 bases from V and 5 bases from J, with 6 bases between. The CDR3 totals 12 residues. CDR3 residues: CASSYGPETQYF. DNA of the CDR3: TGTGCCAGCAGTTACGGGCCGGAGACCCAGTACTTC.

This clone was detected only once. The genes are TRBV10-3 and TRBJ1-2; TRBD1 might be the D (5 bases). CDR1 is ENHRY, CDR2 SYGVKD, per germline. This CDR3 has 16 residues. V was cut by 0 bases and J by 6 bases, with 17 bases left in between. The CDR3 DNA reads as TGTGCCATCAGTGAGTCCTCGAGGTCAGGGTCGGATGGCTACACCTTC. Its translation is CAISESSRSGSDGYTF.

This clone was recorded once. This chain connects TRBV9 to TRBJ2-3; 11 nucleotides line up with TRBD2. Trimming removed 3 bases from V and 2 bases from J; junction bases left unmatched: 8. The CDR3 runs 17 residues. Germline assignment: CDR1 SGDLS and CDR2 YYNGEE. The CDR3 nucleotides are TGTGCCAGCAGCGCACAGGGGACTAGCGGAACCACAGATACGCAGTATTTT. This sequence encodes CASSAQGTSGTTDTQYF.

The gene calls are TRBV5-4 and TRBJ2-7; D gene ambiguous. The V gene lost 2 bases and the J gene lost 4 bases, with 10 bases spanning the gap. CDR3 length equals 13 residues. Germline V gene data show CDR1 as SGHNT and CDR2 as YYREEE (reference sequence). As DNA, the CDR3 is TGTGCCAGCAGCTTACAGATATCATACGAGCAGTACTTC. It is translated as CASSLQISYEQYF.

The rearrangement joins TRBV6-5 to TRBJ1-2, with a weak D call TRBD1 (5 bases). There are 13 residues in the CDR3. CDR1 and CDR2 (germline): MNHEY, SVGAGI. With 5 bases removed from V and 3 bases from J, the gap between germline ends came to 10 bases. In DNA form, the CDR3 reads TGTGCCAGCAGTCTCAGGGAGGACTATGGCTACACCTTC. Encoded protein: CASSLREDYGYTF.

The chain uses TRBV19 and TRBJ1-5; 7 bases fit TRBD1. The length of the CDR3 is 15 residues. Trimming took 7 bases from V and 2 from J; bases not matched to a gene: 8. Germline CDR1 and CDR2: LNHDA and SQIVND (reference sequence). DNA for the CDR3: TGTGCCAGTAAATTCGAGGGGGCGCGCAATCAGCCCCAGCATTTT. Amino acid sequence: CASKFEGARNQPQHF.

This clone has only one observation. This chain joins TRBV4-1 and TRBJ2-1; 9 positions match TRBD2. V lost 1 base, J lost 7 bases, and 14 bases stayed unmatched. Germline assignment: CDR1 MGHRA and CDR2 YSYEKL. The CDR3 totals 18 residues. CDR3 sequence: CASSQGRWWAGGTNEQFF. The CDR3 bases are TGCGCCAGCAGCCAAGGAAGGTGGTGGGCGGGGGGGACGAATGAGCAGTTCTTC.

The gene calls are TRBV7-2 and TRBJ1-2; 8 nucleotides match TRBD1. J was trimmed by 4 bases and V by 1 base; bases with no gene match: 11. The CDR3 runs 17 residues. Germline CDR1 reads SGHTA; CDR2 reads FQGNSA. The CDR3 DNA reads TGTGCCAGCAGCTTAGGCCAGGGGGCTCAAATTCGCTATGGCTACACCTTC. Its translation is CASSLGQGAQIRYGYTF.

This chain connects TRBV19 to TRBJ1-1; perhaps TRBD1 as D (5 bases). With 6 bases removed from V and 2 bases from J, the gap between germline ends came to 13 bases. Germline V gene lookup returns CDR1 LNHDA and CDR2 SQIVND (reference sequence). The CDR3 totals 14 residues. DNA of the CDR3: TGTGCCAGTAGACCGGGGGTGATAAACACTGAAGCTTTCTTT. Protein sequence: CASRPGVINTEAFF.

This chain joins TRBV2 and TRBJ2-1, with 12 bases fitting TRBD2. The trim removed 6 bases at V and 10 bases at J, leaving 7 bases unmatched. Germline-derived CDR1 and CDR2 are SNHLY and FYNNEI. CDR3 length equals 14 residues. CDR3 nucleotide sequence: TGTGCCAGCAGGATACTAGCGGGGGGCTCCGAGCAGTTCTTC. It specifies CASRILAGGSEQFF.

This chain uses TRBV9 with TRBJ2-5; D remains unclear. The CDR3 length is 11 residues. Trimming shortened V by 4 bases and J by 5 bases, and 6 bases separated the two germline ends. The germline gives CDR1 SGDLS, CDR2 YYNGEE. The CDR3 DNA sequence: TGTGCCAGCAGCACCGGGGAGACCCAGTACTTC. The encoded protein is CASSTGETQYF.

The chain is built from TRBV15 and TRBJ1-5; D might be TRBD1 (5 bases). Trimming stripped 1 base from V and 6 bases from J, with 16 bases between. CDR3 length: 16 residues. Germline CDR1 and CDR2: LNHNV and YYDKDF (reference sequence). The chain's CDR3 is CATSRVGGRMSQPQHF. Written as DNA, the CDR3 is TGTGCCACCAGCAGAGTCGGGGGAAGGATGAGTCAGCCCCAGCATTTT.

This chain connects TRBV11-2 to TRBJ2-7; 9 bases agree with TRBD1. The CDR3 totals 14 residues. CDR1 and CDR2 (germline): SGHAT, FQNNGV. Losses at the gene ends were 1 base for V and 2 bases for J; bases not matched to a gene: 0. The CDR3 reads CASSLGDRAYEQYF. The DNA for the CDR3 is TGTGCCAGCAGCTTAGGGGACAGGGCCTACGAGCAGTACTTC.

This clone was counted once. The chain joins TRBV19 to TRBJ2-2, with D possibly TRBD1 on 6 matching bases. Per the germline V gene, CDR1 is LNHDA and CDR2 is SQIVND (reference sequence). CDR3 size: 14 residues. V lost 2 bases to trimming and J lost 9 bases, with 13 bases between them. As DNA, the CDR3 is TGTGCCAGTAGTATATCAGGGGAAGCATGGGAGCTGTTTTTT. It codes for CASSISGEAWELFF.

V is TRBV4-2 and J is TRBJ2-2, with 7 bases lining up with TRBD2. With 0 bases clipped from V and 1 base from J, the junction kept 2 bases outside the gene matches. This CDR3 contains 16 residues. CDR1 is LGHNA, CDR2 YNFKEQ, per germline. The CDR3 region is CASSQEPSGNTGELFF. CDR3 in DNA: TGTGCCAGCAGCCAAGAGCCTAGCGGGAACACCGGGGAGCTGTTTTTT.

J is TRBJ2-4 and V is TRBV28; 8 nucleotides match TRBD1. Germline CDR1 reads MDHEN; CDR2 reads SYDVKM. V shed 4 bases, J shed 6 bases, and the junction held 5 bases outside the gene matches. The CDR3 runs to 14 residues. Here the CDR3 DNA reads TGTGCCAGCAGTTCCGGACAGGGACCAAACATTCAGTACTTC. This translates into CASSSGQGPNIQYF.

This chain uses TRBV19 with TRBJ2-2; D is perhaps TRBD1 (5 bases). Trimming left V 5 bases short and J 3 bases short, with 22 bases between. Germline V gene sequence: CDR1 LNHDA, CDR2 SQIVND (reference sequence). CDR3 length equals 18 residues. CDR3 DNA: TGTGCCAGTAGTCAGGGAACACTCTTCCTAGGGTACACCGGGGAGCTGTTTTTT. Its protein is CASSQGTLFLGYTGELFF. Full variable domain (missing parts from reference TRBV19 and TRBJ2-2): DGGITQSPKYLFRKEGQNVTLSCEQNLNHDAMYWYRQDPGQGLRLIYYSQIVNDFQKGDIAEGYSVSREKKESFPLTVTSAQKNPTAFYLCASSQGTLFLGYTGELFFGEGSRLTVL.

The CDR3 nucleotides read TGTGCCAGCAGTTTACCCGCGGAGGGCCATGGCTACACCTTC. This encodes CASSLPAEGHGYTF. V gene TRBV28 combines with J gene TRBJ1-2; D is uncertain. The CDR3 covers 14 residues. The V end lost 2 bases, the J end lost 6 bases, and 13 bases lay between the germline ends. Germline V gene lookup returns CDR1 MDHEN and CDR2 SYDVKM.

This chain connects TRBV5-1 to TRBJ2-1; 12 bases map to TRBD2. V shed 1 base and J 8 bases; nucleotides not matched to a gene: 7. The CDR3 extends over 16 amino acids. Germline CDR1 is SGHRS and CDR2 is YFSETQ. This CDR3 reads CASSLKTSGGPDEQFF. As DNA, the CDR3 is TGCGCCAGCAGCTTGAAGACTAGCGGGGGCCCCGATGAGCAGTTCTTC.

CDR3 sequence (DNA): TGCGCCAGCAGCTTGGGTGAGAACCGGGGTACGCAGTATTTT. This gives the protein CASSLGENRGTQYF. J is TRBJ2-3 and V is TRBV5-1; tentatively, D is TRBD2 (5 bases). CDR1 is SGHRS and CDR2 is YFSETQ in the germline V gene. V was shortened by 0 bases and J by 8 bases, with 13 bases between the two germline ends. The CDR3 has 14 residues.

The chain carries TRBV11-2 and TRBJ2-5; TRBD2 agrees at 7 bases. This CDR3 is built from 14 residues. Unmatched junction bases numbered 5, after V lost 5 bases and J lost 2 bases. Germline V gene sequence: CDR1 SGHAT, CDR2 FQNNGV. CDR3 coding DNA: TGTGCCAGCAGCCGGACTAGTCCTCAAGAGACCCAGTACTTC. Protein sequence: CASSRTSPQETQYF.

This chain joins TRBV27 and TRBJ1-1, with D tentatively TRBD1 (5 bases). The length of the CDR3 is 14 residues. Germline V gene lookup returns CDR1 MNHEY and CDR2 SMNVEV (reference sequence). Trimming took off 5 bases at V and 3 bases at J, with 13 bases between the two ends. The CDR3 loop reads CASSDGGMDTEAFF. CDR3 nucleotides: TGTGCCAGCAGTGACGGGGGAATGGACACTGAAGCTTTCTTT.